The 28 T cell receptor beta chains below were found in one sample sequenced in a study of shared clonotypes between healthy human individuals. TCRdb's copy holds only in-frame clones and misses some; the assay was immunoSEQ multiplex PCR. The table shows some 2.4 million clones, with 93% occurring only once. Sequences were obtained from naive CD4+ T cells from PBMCs. Subset meaning: CD45RA+ positively selected. Receptors were obtained from a man aged 18 to 30 in good health. Some clones in this sample may be carry-over from other donors' samples.

V is TRBV11-2 and J is TRBJ2-5; 8 nucleotides line up with TRBD2. Germline CDR1 and CDR2: SGHAT and FQNNGV. There are 17 residues in the CDR3. Trimming at V came to 3 bases and at J to 5 bases, leaving 14 bases not matched to a gene. The DNA for the CDR3 is TGTGCCAGCAGCTTGGCCAGGACTAGCCCGAGGTGGGAGACCCAGTACTTC. It is translated as CASSLARTSPRWETQYF.

The V gene is TRBV19, the J gene TRBJ2-4; 9 bases are a match to TRBD1. The CDR3 sequence is 19 residues long. After removal of 3 bases from V and 0 bases from J, the junction contained 12 bases not matched to a gene. Per germline, CDR1 LNHDA and CDR2 SQIVND (reference sequence). CDR3 DNA: TGTGCCAGTAGTATGGAAAAGGGACAGGGCAAAATAGCCAAAAACATTCAGTACTTC. This codes for CASSMEKGQGKIAKNIQYF.

The chain links TRBV7-3 to TRBJ1-1, with TRBD1 matching 9 bases. CDR3 length: 16 residues. The J segment lost 5 bases and the V segment lost 0 bases, leaving 7 bases of the junction unmatched. In germline, CDR1 is SGHTA, CDR2 FQGTGA. CDR3 region: CASSLTGTGFGTEAFF. The CDR3, as DNA: TGTGCCAGCAGCTTAACGGGGACAGGGTTCGGAACTGAAGCTTTCTTT.

This clone was seen once. This chain links TRBV2 with TRBJ2-7; TRBD2 matches at 8 bases. The CDR3 runs to 17 residues. Germline CDR1 reads SNHLY; CDR2 reads FYNNEI. The J segment lost 0 bases and the V segment lost 6 bases, leaving 13 bases of the junction unmatched. The CDR3 spells CASRGGTSGMSSYEQYF. Written as DNA, the CDR3 is TGTGCCAGCAGAGGCGGCACTAGCGGAATGAGCTCCTACGAGCAGTACTTC.

The chain employs TRBV2 and TRBJ1-2; 9 nucleotides line up with TRBD1. V gave up 4 bases and J gave up 7 bases; unmatched junction bases: 4. Germline assignment: CDR1 SNHLY and CDR2 FYNNEI. This CDR3 contains 13 residues. The CDR3 DNA reads TGTGCCAGCAGTGCACAGGGGGCGGGTGGCTACACCTTC. Its protein product is CASSAQGAGGYTF.

The chain is built from TRBV4-3 and TRBJ1-5, with D unresolved. The CDR3 loop spans 15 amino acids. CDR1 LGHNA and CDR2 YSLEER come from the germline V gene. V was pared by 2 bases and J by 7 bases, with 15 bases between. CDR3 DNA sequence: TGCGCCAGCAGCCAAACATTGAGGGCTGAGCAGCCCCAGCATTTT. This codes for CASSQTLRAEQPQHF.

The chain joins TRBV7-2 to TRBJ2-1, with TRBD2 matching over 7 bases. The CDR3 has 13 amino acids. CDR1 and CDR2 (germline): SGHTA, FQGNSA. Trimming at V came to 5 bases and at J to 4 bases, leaving 2 bases not matched to a gene. CDR3 in DNA: TGTGCCAGCAGCGAGGGAGGGTACAATGAGCAGTTCTTC. Amino acids: CASSEGGYNEQFF.

V is TRBV28 and J is TRBJ2-2; 8 bases line up with TRBD1. The germline CDR1 and CDR2 sequences are MDHEN and SYDVKM. This CDR3 has 17 residues. Losses at the gene ends were 3 bases for V and 11 bases for J; bases not matched to a gene: 17. CDR3 amino acids: CASSFPGTGVTWVELFF. The CDR3 DNA reads as TGTGCCAGCAGTTTCCCCGGGACAGGTGTTACCTGGGTTGAGCTGTTTTTT.

V is TRBV29-1 and J is TRBJ2-2; a possible D gene is TRBD2 (5 bases). CDR1 and CDR2 (germline): SQVTM, ANQGSEA. Trimming pared 6 bases from V and 3 bases from J, leaving 11 bases between. This CDR3 contains 13 residues. CDR3 bases: TGCAGCGTGACTCGGAGGCACACCGGGGAGCTGTTTTTT. Its protein product is CSVTRRHTGELFF.

The chain carries TRBV29-1 and TRBJ2-1; D not certain. Germline assignment: CDR1 SQVTM and CDR2 ANQGSEA. With 8 bases removed from V and 2 bases from J, the gap between germline ends came to 16 bases. This CDR3 comprises 14 residues. The CDR3 DNA is TGCAGCCCACTTGGCGGCTTAACCTACAATGAGCAGTTCTTC. Translation gives CSPLGGLTYNEQFF.

V gene TRBV7-3 combines with J gene TRBJ2-1; D not resolved. CDR3 size: 15 residues. CDR1 and CDR2 from the germline V gene are SGHTA and FQGTGA. Trimming removed 3 bases at V and 0 bases at J, with 9 bases between. This CDR3 is CASSFWVSSYNEQFF. Here the CDR3 DNA reads TGTGCCAGCAGCTTTTGGGTAAGCTCCTACAATGAGCAGTTCTTC.

J is TRBJ1-2 and V is TRBV4-1; D not certain. V was shortened by 2 bases and J by 4 bases, with 14 bases between the two germline ends. This CDR3 has 15 amino acids. Germline-derived CDR1 and CDR2 are MGHRA and YSYEKL. CDR3 sequence reads: CASSQTPIGAYGYTF. DNA for the CDR3: TGCGCCAGCAGCCAAACGCCAATAGGTGCCTATGGCTACACCTTC.

This chain uses TRBV5-1 with TRBJ2-3, with a weak D call TRBD2 (6 bases). Germline lookup yields CDR1 SGHRS and CDR2 YFSETQ. Trimming removed 4 bases at V and 2 bases at J, with 14 bases between. CDR3 length: 15 amino acids. In nucleotides, the CDR3 is TGCGCCAGCAGCGCAGATGGGGGGTCCACAGATACGCAGTATTTT. Translating it yields CASSADGGSTDTQYF.

The sample holds one count of this clone. This sequence joins TRBV7-8 and TRBJ1-4; D is unresolved. V was cut by 0 bases and J by 3 bases, with 11 bases left in between. Germline loops: CDR1 SGHVS, CDR2 FQNEAQ. This CDR3 has 16 amino acids. For the CDR3, the DNA is TGTGCCAGCAGCTTAGCCCAGGTTGGGTCTAATGAAAAACTGTTTTTT. Protein product: CASSLAQVGSNEKLFF.

J is TRBJ2-1 and V is TRBV7-2, with TRBD2 as a possible D gene (6 bases). This CDR3 is 15 amino acids long. V was shortened by 6 bases and J by 10 bases, with 22 bases between the two germline ends. CDR1 and CDR2 (germline): SGHTA, FQGNSA. The CDR3 bases are TGTGCCAGCAGTCAACTTAGTTCGGACTACGACGAGCAGTTCTTC. It yields the protein CASSQLSSDYDEQFF.

This clone appeared once. This chain joins TRBV5-1 and TRBJ2-3, with 8 positions matching TRBD1. The germline V gene has CDR1 SGHRS and CDR2 YFSETQ. CDR3 length equals 15 residues. The V and J ends lost 4 bases and 4 bases, in that order; junction bases with no gene match: 8. CDR3 coding DNA: TGCGCCAGCAGCCAGGGGGCGCGGTCCCCAGATACGCAGTATTTT. The encoded protein is CASSQGARSPDTQYF.

The table lists this clone with a count of one. The chain is built from TRBV7-3 and TRBJ2-3, with D perhaps matching TRBD2 (5 bases). The germline CDR1 and CDR2 sequences are SGHTA and FQGTGA. The CDR3 extends over 14 amino acids. Trimming removed 1 base from V and 4 bases from J, with 9 bases in between. The DNA for the CDR3 is TGTGCCAGCAGCTTAAGTCCCGGGGCAGATACGCAGTATTTT. The encoded protein is CASSLSPGADTQYF.

The J gene is TRBJ2-7, the V gene TRBV2, with TRBD2 matching over 8 bases. This CDR3 is built from 18 residues. The germline V gene encodes CDR1 SNHLY and CDR2 FYNNEI. V gave up 5 bases and J gave up 1 base; unmatched junction bases: 16. In nucleotides, the CDR3 is TGTGCCAGCAGTTCTTGGACGGATGTGGTAGCGGGATCCTACGAGCAGTACTTC. It encodes CASSSWTDVVAGSYEQYF.

This chain uses TRBV5-1 with TRBJ1-1; weak D call: TRBD1 (6 bases). Germline-derived CDR1 and CDR2 are SGHRS and YFSETQ. The V gene lost 0 bases and the J gene lost 5 bases, with 14 bases spanning the gap. The CDR3 contains 15 residues. Here the CDR3 DNA reads TGCGCCAGCAGCTTGGACACCGGGGGGCAGACTGAAGCTTTCTTT. Protein product: CASSLDTGGQTEAFF.

The chain joins TRBV5-6 to TRBJ2-3, with 11 positions matching TRBD1. Germline-derived CDR1 and CDR2 are SGHDT and YYEEEE. Trimming removed 0 bases from V and 3 bases from J; junction bases left unmatched: 3. The length of the CDR3 is 16 residues. CDR3 loop: CASSLVGTGGTDTQYF. Written as DNA, the CDR3 is TGTGCCAGCAGCTTGGTTGGGACAGGGGGAACAGATACGCAGTATTTT. Complete variable domain (other parts from reference TRBV5-6 and TRBJ2-3): DAGVTQSPTHLIKTRGQQVTLRCSPKSGHDTVSWYQQALGQGPQFIFQYYEEEERQRGNFPDRFSGHQFPNYSSELNVNALLLGDSALYLCASSLVGTGGTDTQYFGPGTRLTVL.

The chain has TRBV6-4 and TRBJ2-3; a possible D gene is TRBD2 (6 bases). Germline loops: CDR1 MRHNA, CDR2 SNTAGT. The CDR3 has 15 amino acids. V was pared by 3 bases and J by 0 bases, with 10 bases between. The CDR3 reads CASSEFGTSTDTQYF. The CDR3 DNA reads TGTGCCAGCAGTGAGTTCGGGACTAGCACAGATACGCAGTATTTT.

This clone was seen only once. The V and J genes are TRBV21-1 and TRBJ2-7. TRBV21-1 is reported as a pseudogene. The CDR3 consists of 19 residues. CDR3 bases: TGTGCCAGCAGCACCTCGATACCAACCGGGACGGCAGACTCCTACGAGCAGTACTTC. Translated: CASSTSIPTGTADSYEQYF.

The chain employs TRBV7-9 and TRBJ1-2; D perhaps matches TRBD1 (5 bases). Per the germline V gene, CDR1 is SEHNR and CDR2 is FQNEAQ (reference sequence). The V end was cut by 5 bases, the J end by 3 bases, with 19 bases between. The CDR3 is made up of 16 amino acids. CDR3 protein: CASSKLQGRGDYGYTF. The CDR3, as DNA: TGTGCCAGCAGCAAACTCCAAGGCCGAGGGGACTATGGCTACACCTTC.

Notes on this clone: The sample contains more than one DNA sequence encoding this CDR3. This chain uses TRBV27 with TRBJ2-7, with a possible D match to TRBD1 (6 bases). The V gene's germline CDR1 is MNHEY and CDR2 SMNVEV (reference sequence). This CDR3 spans 13 amino acids. V lost 6 bases to trimming and J lost 2 bases, with 11 bases between them. The CDR3, as DNA: TGTGCCAGCAGGAAGACAGGCACCTACGAGCAGTACTTC. Encoded protein: CASRKTGTYEQYF.

The chain has TRBV5-6 and TRBJ2-5; tentative D call: TRBD1 (6 bases). Per germline, CDR1 SGHDT and CDR2 YYEEEE. CDR3 length: 14 amino acids. The V gene lost 4 bases and the J gene lost 4 bases, with 14 bases spanning the gap. The CDR3 protein is CASSPLRGGETQYF. The CDR3 nucleotides are TGTGCCAGCAGCCCCCTCAGGGGTGGAGAGACCCAGTACTTC.

This clone appeared a single time. In the same sample, other DNA sequences code for this CDR3. CDR3 sequence (DNA): TGTGCCAGCAGCCCTACAGGGGACTATGGCTACACCTTC. Its translation is CASSPTGDYGYTF. The chain employs TRBV7-9 and TRBJ1-2; 7 nucleotides agree with TRBD1. The ends lost 5 bases at V and 3 bases at J; junction bases unmatched: 3. CDR3 size: 13 residues. The germline gives CDR1 SEHNR, CDR2 FQNEAQ (reference sequence).

The chain combines TRBV28 with TRBJ1-1; D possibly corresponds to TRBD1 (5 bases). The CDR3 has 11 amino acids. The V gene's germline CDR1 is MDHEN and CDR2 SYDVKM. The V end lost 2 bases, the J end lost 10 bases, and 8 bases lay between the germline ends. DNA for the CDR3: TGTGCCAGCAGTTTAGGGGGAAGAGCTTTCTTT. Protein product: CASSLGGRAFF.

The rearrangement uses TRBV4-2 and TRBJ2-3, with no clear D. Trimming left V 2 bases short and J 6 bases short, with 12 bases between. The CDR3 is 14 residues long. The V gene's germline CDR1 is LGHNA and CDR2 YNFKEQ. As DNA, the CDR3 is TGTGCCAGCAGCCAACCCCTCGGGCGGGATACGCAGTATTTT. Protein: CASSQPLGRDTQYF.